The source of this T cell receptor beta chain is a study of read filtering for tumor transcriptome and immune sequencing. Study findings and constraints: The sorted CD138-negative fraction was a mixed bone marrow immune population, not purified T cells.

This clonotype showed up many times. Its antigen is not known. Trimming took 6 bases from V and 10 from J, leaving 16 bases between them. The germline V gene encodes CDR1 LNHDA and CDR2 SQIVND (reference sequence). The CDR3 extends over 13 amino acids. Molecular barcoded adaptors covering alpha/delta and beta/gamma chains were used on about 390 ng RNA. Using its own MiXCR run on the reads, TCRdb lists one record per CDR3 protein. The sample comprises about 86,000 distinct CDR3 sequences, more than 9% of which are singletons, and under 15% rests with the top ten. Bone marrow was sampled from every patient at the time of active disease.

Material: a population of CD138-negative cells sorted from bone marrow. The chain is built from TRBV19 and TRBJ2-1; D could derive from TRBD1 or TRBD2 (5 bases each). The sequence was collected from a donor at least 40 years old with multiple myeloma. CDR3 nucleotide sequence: TGTGCCAGTAGCCCACGGGACCCCGGGGAGCAGTTCTTC. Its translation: CASSPRDPGEQFF. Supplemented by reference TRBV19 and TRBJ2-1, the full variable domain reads DGGITQSPKYLFRKEGQNVTLSCEQNLNHDAMYWYRQDPGQGLRLIYYSQIVNDFQKGDIAEGYSVSREKKESFPLTVTSAQKNPTAFYLCASSPRDPGEQFFGPGTRLTVL.